This T cell receptor beta chain originates from a study of vaccination effects on CD4 cells after COVID-19. Study-wide results and limits: Both infection-induced and vaccine-induced clones contracted markedly at late post-vaccination timepoints.

Repertoires were generated with immunoSEQ multiplex PCR, while TCRdb's copy carries only in-frame clones and drops some. The table records some 68,000 clones, over 70% of them present only once. A note on this clone: Its cognate antigen is unknown.

Before any sequencing was done, the ViraFEST assay used viral peptide pools to expand antigen-specific CD4+ T cells. Culture lasted about ten days before CD4+ T cell isolation. Either the mRNA-1273 or the BNT162b2 vaccine was given to participants as two doses. Each vaccine recipient was nucleocapsid antibody negative and had no prior SARS-CoV-2 infection. Trimming removed 0 bases from V and 0 bases from J, with 9 bases in between. Germline values: CDR1 SGHRS, CDR2 YFSETQ. This CDR3 region has 15 residues. This material consisted of CD4+ T cells from PBMCs cultured with HCoV-229E spike peptides, taken after COVID-19 vaccination. The rearrangement uses TRBV5-1 and TRBJ1-2; the D is unclear. This clonotype was obtained from a human donor who received a COVID-19 vaccine. The CDR3 protein is CASSLGQHPNYGYTF. The CDR3 DNA is TGCGCCAGCAGCTTGGGGCAACATCCTAACTATGGCTACACCTTC.